The next 15 T cell receptor beta chains were all read from a single sample in a study of control samples from healthy donors and cancer patients (dated by TCRdb to the early 2020s). Library preparation used the immunoSEQ multiplex PCR assay. Sourced from immuneACCESS, this table was stored by TCRdb with only in-frame sequences that have V and J called. A share of the clones is absent; for the studies checked, an unresolved V gene accounts for under half, and the remainder has no known explanation. The sample table contains 64,000 or so clones; only one count was recorded for about 92% of them. The leading ten clones occupy 1.5% to 2% of the sample. Material for sequencing was PBMCs. Every receptor here comes from a man aged 40-49 years with colorectal cancer.

J is TRBJ2-7 and V is TRBV27, with D tentatively TRBD1 (6 bases). Germline CDR1 MNHEY, CDR2 SMNVEV (reference sequence). CDR3 size: 13 residues. The V and J ends lost 4 bases and 0 bases respectively, with 7 bases between them. The CDR3 sequence is CASSWTDSYEQYF. The CDR3 DNA reads as TGTGCCAGCAGTTGGACAGACTCCTACGAGCAGTACTTC.

The chain employs TRBV6-5 and TRBJ1-5; D gene ambiguous. Between the trimmed V and J ends, which lost 5 bases and 5 bases, there was a span of 10 bases. This CDR3 has 13 residues. Germline CDR1 is MNHEY and CDR2 is SVGAGI. CDR3 region: CASSLYKDQPQHF. CDR3 bases: TGTGCCAGCAGTCTCTACAAGGATCAGCCCCAGCATTTT.

The V and J genes are TRBV5-4 and TRBJ1-2, with TRBD1 matching 7 bases. The CDR3 spans 13 residues. CDR1 is SGHNT and CDR2 is YYREEE in the germline V gene (reference sequence). V gave up 5 bases and J gave up 2 bases; unmatched junction bases: 3. Written as DNA, the CDR3 is TGTGCCAGCAGTCGGGACAGCAACTATGGCTACACCTTC. Translating gives CASSRDSNYGYTF.

The chain carries TRBV30 and TRBJ2-2; possibly TRBD2 for D (6 bases). The CDR3 has 13 residues. CDR1 GTSNPN and CDR2 SVGIG come from the germline V gene (reference sequence). V shed 1 base and J shed 7 bases, with 10 bases lying between them. CDR3 amino acids: CAWSGDFGGELFF. Written as DNA, the CDR3 is TGTGCCTGGAGTGGGGACTTCGGCGGGGAGCTGTTTTTT. Based on the CDR3 plus reference TRBV30 and TRBJ2-2, the full variable domain is SQTIHQWPATLVQPVGSPLSLECTVEGTSNPNLYWYRQAAGRGLQLLFYSVGIGQISSEVPQNLSASRPQDRQFILSSKKLLLSDSGFYLCAWSGDFGGELFFGEGSRLTVL.

J is TRBJ2-7 and V is TRBV7-2; TRBD2 agrees at 8 bases. The germline CDR1 and CDR2 sequences are SGHTA and FQGNSA. The ends lost 0 bases at V and 1 base at J; junction bases unmatched: 5. This CDR3 is built from 16 residues. The CDR3, as DNA: TGTGCCAGCAGCTTAGCGCTAAGCGGGGGATCCTACGAGCAGTACTTC. This translates into CASSLALSGGSYEQYF.

This rearrangement joins TRBV7-7 to TRBJ2-7; 9 bases align to TRBD1. The CDR3 has 14 amino acids. The V and J ends lost 1 base and 4 bases, in that order; junction bases with no gene match: 2. CDR1 and CDR2 from the germline V gene are SSHAT and FNYEAQ (reference sequence). CDR3 amino acids: CASSLEQGAYEQYF. The DNA for the CDR3 is TGTGCCAGCAGCTTAGAACAGGGGGCTTACGAGCAGTACTTC. Variable domain in full (rest from reference TRBV7-7 and TRBJ2-7): GAGVSQSPRYKVTKRGQDVTLRCDPISSHATLYWYQQALGQGPEFLTYFNYEAQPDKSGLPSDRFSAERPEGSISTLTIQRTEQRDSAMYRCASSLEQGAYEQYFGPGTRLTVT.

The chain couples TRBV6-5 to TRBJ1-5; D ambiguous. Trimming stripped 7 bases from V and 6 bases from J, with 13 bases between. The CDR3 contains 13 residues. Germline CDR1 is MNHEY and CDR2 is SVGAGI. CDR3 residues: CASTLGESQPQHF. In nucleotides, the CDR3 is TGTGCCAGCACCTTGGGTGAAAGTCAGCCCCAGCATTTT.

This clone was counted once. The chain has TRBV6-6 and TRBJ1-4; 7 bases map to TRBD1. V lost 5 bases and J lost 5; bases outside the gene matches: 8. This CDR3 comprises 15 residues. Germline CDR1 MNHNY, CDR2 SVGAGI (reference sequence). CDR3 loop: CASSRSTGTNEKLFF. The DNA for the CDR3 is TGTGCCAGCAGTCGATCGACAGGGACGAATGAAAAACTGTTTTTT.

The J gene is TRBJ2-2, the V gene TRBV10-3, with D unresolved. V lost 3 bases, J lost 4 bases, and 6 bases lay in between. Germline V gives CDR1 ENHRY, CDR2 SYGVKD. The CDR3 is 13 residues long. CDR3: CAISDLGTGELFF. The DNA of the CDR3 is TGTGCCATCAGTGATTTAGGCACCGGGGAGCTGTTTTTT.

The rearrangement uses TRBV19 and TRBJ1-5; D is unresolved. The germline gives CDR1 LNHDA, CDR2 SQIVND (reference sequence). Trimming pared 6 bases from V and 2 bases from J, leaving 14 bases between. The CDR3 has 15 residues. DNA for the CDR3: TGTGCCAGTAGATCCTACCTCGGGGGCAATCAGCCCCAGCATTTT. It yields the protein CASRSYLGGNQPQHF.

This clone was counted a single time. The chain has TRBV5-1 and TRBJ2-2; 8 nucleotides align to TRBD1. The J segment lost 4 bases and the V segment lost 1 base, leaving 12 bases of the junction unmatched. The germline V gene has CDR1 SGHRS and CDR2 YFSETQ. The CDR3 is 18 residues long. The CDR3 DNA reads as TGCGCCAGCAGCTTGAGGCCGGGCGGACAGGGTGGCACCGGGGAGCTGTTTTTT. Translated, it gives CASSLRPGGQGGTGELFF.

This chain uses TRBV19 with TRBJ1-5; unclear D gene. Trimming took off 5 bases at V and 0 bases at J, with 5 bases between the two ends. The CDR3 is 13 amino acids. Germline values: CDR1 LNHDA, CDR2 SQIVND (reference sequence). CDR3 coding DNA: TGTGCCAGTAGTCCCTATAGCAATCAGCCCCAGCATTTT. Protein product: CASSPYSNQPQHF. Drawing the rest from reference TRBV19 and TRBJ1-5, the complete variable domain is DGGITQSPKYLFRKEGQNVTLSCEQNLNHDAMYWYRQDPGQGLRLIYYSQIVNDFQKGDIAEGYSVSREKKESFPLTVTSAQKNPTAFYLCASSPYSNQPQHFGDGTRLSIL.

V is TRBV19 and J is TRBJ1-1, with D unclear. Germline V gene data show CDR1 as LNHDA and CDR2 as SQIVND (reference sequence). The V end lost 6 bases, the J end lost 7 bases, and 18 bases lay between the germline ends. This CDR3 contains 14 residues. Written as DNA, the CDR3 is TGTGCCAGTAGAGACCCGACGACAAGGCATGAAGCTTTCTTT. Its protein product is CASRDPTTRHEAFF.

This chain uses TRBV25-1 with TRBJ2-7; D is ambiguous. The germline CDR1 and CDR2 sequences are MGHDK and SYGVNS. The CDR3 is 11 amino acids. Deletions cut 9 bases from V and 0 bases from J, with 6 bases between. Here the CDR3 reads CASSSSYEQYF. For the CDR3, the DNA is TGTGCCAGTTCTAGCTCCTACGAGCAGTACTTC.

The chain carries TRBV5-1 and TRBJ2-5; maybe TRBD2 (7 bases). The CDR3 spans 15 residues. Per the germline V gene, CDR1 is SGHRS and CDR2 is YFSETQ. Trimming stripped 3 bases from V and 2 bases from J, with 14 bases between. CDR3 DNA: TGCGCCAGCAGCTCGGCGGGGGCCTTACAAGAGACCCAGTACTTC. This sequence encodes CASSSAGALQETQYF.